These 21 T cell receptor beta chains originate from one sample sequenced in a study of long-term antiretroviral therapy in people with HIV. Version v3.0 of the immunoSEQ assay was performed at survey level. Repertoires were generated with immunoSEQ multiplex PCR, while TCRdb's copy carries only in-frame clones and drops some. The repertoire holds about 20,000 clones, approximately 80% seen once, with roughly a tenth in the top ten. The sample in question was unsorted PBMCs, obtained 0.5 years before starting antiretroviral therapy. These receptors all stem from a man younger than 35 with HIV.

The rearrangement uses TRBV9 and TRBJ2-5; the match to TRBD2 covers 12 bases. V gave up 0 bases and J gave up 4 bases; unmatched junction bases: 4. Germline V gene data show CDR1 as SGDLS and CDR2 as YYNGEE. The CDR3 covers 16 residues. CDR3: CASSVGGTSGRETQYF. CDR3 DNA sequence: TGTGCCAGCAGCGTAGGGGGGACTAGCGGGCGAGAGACCCAGTACTTC.

This rearrangement joins TRBV5-6 to TRBJ1-6, with TRBD1 as a possible D gene (6 bases). Germline assignment: CDR1 SGHDT and CDR2 YYEEEE. CDR3 length: 14 amino acids. V lost 1 base and J lost 9, with 11 bases in between. CDR3 amino acids: CASSLPQGISPLHF. The CDR3 region has the DNA TGTGCCAGCAGCTTGCCGCAGGGGATTTCACCCCTCCACTTT.

The rearrangement joins TRBV7-9 to TRBJ2-7; unclear D gene. Germline CDR1 is SEHNR and CDR2 is FQNEAQ (reference sequence). V gave up 0 bases and J gave up 1 base, with 10 bases separating them. The CDR3 runs to 15 residues. The CDR3 reads CASSLAVGPSYEQYF. The CDR3 bases are TGTGCCAGCAGCTTAGCGGTCGGGCCGTCCTACGAGCAGTACTTC.

The chain carries TRBV28 and TRBJ1-5; D is undetermined. Between the trimmed V and J ends, which lost 5 bases and 0 bases, there was a span of 11 bases. This CDR3 comprises 15 residues. Germline-derived CDR1 and CDR2 are MDHEN and SYDVKM. Here the CDR3 reads CASSPQDFSNQPQHF. The DNA of the CDR3 is TGTGCCAGCAGTCCCCAGGATTTTAGCAATCAGCCCCAGCATTTT.

There are a few counts of this clone. The rearrangement uses TRBV19 and TRBJ1-5; D gene ambiguous. Germline CDR1 reads LNHDA; CDR2 reads SQIVND (reference sequence). Trimming removed 1 base at V and 2 bases at J, with 9 bases between. There are 15 residues in the CDR3. CDR3 bases: TGTGCCAGTAGTATAGGGAGACGGGGCAATCAGCCCCAGCATTTT. Translated, it gives CASSIGRRGNQPQHF.

This clone was counted only a few times. The chain carries TRBV9 and TRBJ1-2; the D gene is possibly TRBD1 (6 bases). The CDR3 loop spans 15 amino acids. Trimming cost V 3 bases and J 3 bases, with 15 bases left between them. Looked up from germline, CDR1 is SGDLS and CDR2 is YYNGEE. This CDR3 is CASSEGVLMDYGYTF. In DNA, the CDR3 is TGTGCCAGCAGCGAGGGGGTCCTAATGGACTATGGCTACACCTTC.

The chain employs TRBV4-1 and TRBJ2-7, with unresolved D. The CDR3 has 14 amino acids. The V gene lost 1 base and the J gene lost 4 bases, with 11 bases spanning the gap. Germline CDR1 is MGHRA and CDR2 is YSYEKL. In DNA form, the CDR3 reads TGCGCCAGCAGCCAAGCCCGTGGCAGTTACGAGCAGTACTTC. The encoded protein is CASSQARGSYEQYF.

The chain is built from TRBV19 and TRBJ1-2; no definite D call. The germline V gene has CDR1 LNHDA and CDR2 SQIVND (reference sequence). V was cut by 5 bases and J by 4 bases, with 17 bases left in between. The length of the CDR3 is 15 residues. CDR3 sequence reads: CASSPSKKGGYGYTF. The DNA for the CDR3 is TGTGCCAGTAGTCCATCAAAGAAGGGTGGCTATGGCTACACCTTC.

This clone was recorded once. This sequence joins TRBV6-6 and TRBJ1-2; no clear D. This CDR3 spans 13 amino acids. CDR1 and CDR2 (germline): MNHNY, SVGAGI (reference sequence). The V end lost 6 bases, the J end lost 3 bases, and 11 bases lay between the germline ends. For the CDR3, the DNA is TGTGCCAGCAGGTCACAGAGTTACTATGGCTACACCTTC. It is translated as CASRSQSYYGYTF.

This CDR3 is CASSSLAGDYEQYF. In DNA form, the CDR3 reads TGTGCCAGCAGCTCTCTAGCGGGAGACTACGAGCAGTACTTC. The rearrangement links TRBV7-6 to TRBJ2-7; 10 bases fit TRBD2. J was trimmed by 3 bases and V by 4 bases; bases with no gene match: 3. Germline CDR1 SGHVS, CDR2 FNYEAQ. The CDR3 is 14 residues long.

A word on this clone: The sample has other DNA sequences that encode this CDR3 too. The V call is TRBV11-3, the J call TRBJ2-7, with no clear D. Looked up from germline, CDR1 is SGHNT and CDR2 is YENEEA. Trimming stripped 5 bases from V and 0 bases from J, with 11 bases between. This CDR3 has 14 residues. The CDR3 region is CASSPKRGSYEQYF. DNA of the CDR3: TGTGCCAGCAGCCCTAAGCGCGGCTCCTACGAGCAGTACTTC.

This clone was counted a few times. V gene TRBV28 combines with J gene TRBJ2-7; 7 bases are shared with TRBD1. V shed 11 bases, J shed 3 bases, and the junction held 10 bases outside the gene matches. The CDR3 covers 13 residues. CDR1 and CDR2 from the germline V gene are MDHEN and SYDVKM. The CDR3 spells CASLGPGGYEQYF. CDR3 sequence (DNA): TGTGCCTCTTTAGGCCCAGGGGGCTACGAGCAGTACTTC.

The chain combines TRBV6-1 with TRBJ1-1; D gene unclear. The CDR3 spans 15 residues. V was cut by 10 bases and J by 3 bases, with 21 bases left in between. Germline V gene sequence: CDR1 MNHNS, CDR2 SASEGT. The CDR3: CAIGRGVGEDTEAFF. CDR3 nucleotide sequence: TGTGCCATAGGCCGGGGAGTGGGAGAGGACACTGAAGCTTTCTTT.

The chain combines TRBV4-3 with TRBJ1-1; 8 bases map to TRBD1. Germline trimming cut 3 bases from V and 8 bases from J; bases unmatched to any gene: 5. Germline CDR1 reads LGHNA; CDR2 reads YSLEER. This CDR3 is 13 amino acids long. The CDR3 DNA sequence: TGCGCCAGCAGCCACGACAGGGGCCTAGAAGCTTTCTTT. Residues: CASSHDRGLEAFF.

This chain links TRBV10-3 with TRBJ2-1; no definite D call. V was pared by 3 bases and J by 0 bases, with 6 bases between. The V gene's germline CDR1 is ENHRY and CDR2 SYGVKD. The CDR3 sequence is 14 residues long. In DNA form, the CDR3 reads TGTGCCATCAGTGATTGGAGCTCCTACAATGAGCAGTTCTTC. This encodes CAISDWSSYNEQFF.

The chain recombines TRBV28 with TRBJ2-7; no firm D call. CDR1 is MDHEN, CDR2 SYDVKM, per germline. This CDR3 contains 13 residues. Between the trimmed V and J ends, which lost 2 bases and 3 bases, there was a span of 8 bases. The CDR3 bases are TGTGCCAGCAGTTTACCAGGCAACTACGAGCAGTACTTC. It encodes CASSLPGNYEQYF.

This clone was picked up a small number of times. The V call is TRBV5-4, the J call TRBJ1-2; TRBD1 agrees at 7 bases. Germline CDR1 SGHNT, CDR2 YYREEE (reference sequence). CDR3 length: 14 residues. V was clipped by 4 bases and J by 3 bases; unmatched bases: 6. DNA of the CDR3: TGTGCCAGCAGCATAACCGGACAGGACTATGGCTACACCTTC. Encoded protein: CASSITGQDYGYTF.

This clone was recorded once. The chain is built from TRBV13 and TRBJ2-3; 7 nucleotides match TRBD2. The V segment lost 5 bases and the J segment 3 bases; nucleotides outside the gene matches: 8. This CDR3 spans 15 amino acids. From germline, CDR1 is PRHDT and CDR2 FYEKMQ (reference sequence). The CDR3 nucleotides are TGTGCCAGCAGCGTACCAGCGGGGATTACAGATACGCAGTATTTT. It specifies CASSVPAGITDTQYF.

This clone was counted once. This chain joins TRBV5-8 and TRBJ1-1; no definite D call. This CDR3 region has 18 residues. Germline CDR1 reads SGHTS; CDR2 reads YDEGEE. Between the trimmed V and J ends, which lost 2 bases and 1 base, there was a span of 21 bases. The CDR3 DNA reads as TGTGCCAGCAGCTTAAGGGCGGTGGTTATGTTGTCGAACACTGAAGCTTTCTTT. Amino acid sequence: CASSLRAVVMLSNTEAFF.

The DNA for the CDR3 is TGTGCCAGCAGCGTAGCCTCCAGGGGCGAGCAGTACTTC. It is translated as CASSVASRGEQYF. This chain uses TRBV9 with TRBJ2-7, with a tentative D call TRBD1 (6 bases). The germline V gene has CDR1 SGDLS and CDR2 YYNGEE. V was pared by 0 bases and J by 6 bases, with 10 bases between. The CDR3 extends over 13 amino acids.

The V and J genes are TRBV18 and TRBJ1-1; D perhaps matches TRBD1 (5 bases). The CDR3 has 13 amino acids. V lost 5 bases and J 11 bases, leaving 18 bases between the germline ends. Germline V gives CDR1 KGHSH, CDR2 LQKENI. The DNA for the CDR3 is TGTGCCAGCTCAACCACCGGGGGGACGGGGGCTTTCTTT. The encoded protein is CASSTTGGTGAFF. The complete variable domain, with remaining parts taken from reference TRBV18 and TRBJ1-1, reads NAGVMQNPRHLVRRRGQEARLRCSPMKGHSHVYWYRQLPEEGLKFMVYLQKENIIDESGMPKERFSAEFPKEGPSILRIQQVVRGDSAAYFCASSTTGGTGAFFGQGTRLTVV.